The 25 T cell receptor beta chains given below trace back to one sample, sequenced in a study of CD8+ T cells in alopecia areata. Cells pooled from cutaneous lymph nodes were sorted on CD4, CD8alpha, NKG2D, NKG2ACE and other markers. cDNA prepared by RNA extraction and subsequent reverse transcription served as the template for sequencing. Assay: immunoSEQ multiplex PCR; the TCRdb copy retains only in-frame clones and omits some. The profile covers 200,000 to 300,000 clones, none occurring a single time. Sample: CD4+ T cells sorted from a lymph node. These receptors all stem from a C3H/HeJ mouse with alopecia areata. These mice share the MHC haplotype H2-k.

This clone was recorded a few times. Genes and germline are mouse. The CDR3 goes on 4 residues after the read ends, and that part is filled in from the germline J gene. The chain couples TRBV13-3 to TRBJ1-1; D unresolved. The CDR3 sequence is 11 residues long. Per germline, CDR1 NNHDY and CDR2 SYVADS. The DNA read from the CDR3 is TGTGCCAGCAGTGCCACAACA. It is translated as CASSATT. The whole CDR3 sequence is CASSATTEVFF.

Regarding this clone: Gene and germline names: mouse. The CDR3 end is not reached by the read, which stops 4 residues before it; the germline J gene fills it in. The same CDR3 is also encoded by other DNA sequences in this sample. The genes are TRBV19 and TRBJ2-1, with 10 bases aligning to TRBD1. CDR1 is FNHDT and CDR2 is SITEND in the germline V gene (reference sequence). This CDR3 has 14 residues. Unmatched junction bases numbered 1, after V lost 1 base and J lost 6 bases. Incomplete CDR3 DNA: TGTGCCAGCAGTATACGGGACAGGGGTGCT. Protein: CASSIRDRGA. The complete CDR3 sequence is CASSIRDRGAEQFF.

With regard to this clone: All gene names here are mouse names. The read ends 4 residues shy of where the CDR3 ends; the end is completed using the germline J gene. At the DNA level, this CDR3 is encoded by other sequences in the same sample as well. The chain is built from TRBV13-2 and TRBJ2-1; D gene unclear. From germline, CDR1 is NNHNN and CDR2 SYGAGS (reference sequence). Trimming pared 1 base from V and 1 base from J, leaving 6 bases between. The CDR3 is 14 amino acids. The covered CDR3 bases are TGTGCCAGCGGTGATAGACAAAACTATGCT. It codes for CASGDRQNYA. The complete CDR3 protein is CASGDRQNYAEQFF.

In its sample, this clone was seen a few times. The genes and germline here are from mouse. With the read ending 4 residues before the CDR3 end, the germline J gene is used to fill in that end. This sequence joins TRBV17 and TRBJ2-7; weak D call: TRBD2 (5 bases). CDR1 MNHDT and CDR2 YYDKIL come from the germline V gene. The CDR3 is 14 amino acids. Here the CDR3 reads CASSRDKDFYEQYF. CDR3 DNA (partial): TGTGCTAGCAGTAGAGATAAGGACTTTTAT. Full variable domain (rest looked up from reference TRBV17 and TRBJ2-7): DTTVKQNPRYKLARVGKPVNLICSQTMNHDTMYWYQKKPNQAPKLLLFYYDKILNREADTFEKFQSSRPNNSFCSLYIGSAGLEYSAMYLCASSRDKDFYEQYFGPGTRLTVL.

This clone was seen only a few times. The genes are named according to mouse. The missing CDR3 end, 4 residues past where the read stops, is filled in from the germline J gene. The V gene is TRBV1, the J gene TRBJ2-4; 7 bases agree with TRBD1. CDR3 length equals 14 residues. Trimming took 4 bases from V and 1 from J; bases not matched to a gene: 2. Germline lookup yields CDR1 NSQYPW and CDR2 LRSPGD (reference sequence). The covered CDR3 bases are TGCACCTGCAGTGACAGGGGAGGTCAAAAC. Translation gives CTCSDRGGQN. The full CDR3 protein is CTCSDRGGQNTLYF.

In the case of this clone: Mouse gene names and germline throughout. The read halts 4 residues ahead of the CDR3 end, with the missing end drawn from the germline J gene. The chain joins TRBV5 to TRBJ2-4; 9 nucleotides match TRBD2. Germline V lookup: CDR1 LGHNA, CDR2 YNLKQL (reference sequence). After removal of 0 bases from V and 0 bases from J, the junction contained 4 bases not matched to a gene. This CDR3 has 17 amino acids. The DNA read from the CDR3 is TGTGCCAGCAGCCAAGAGGGCTGGGGGGGTAGTCAAAAC. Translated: CASSQEGWGGSQN. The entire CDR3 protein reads CASSQEGWGGSQNTLYF.

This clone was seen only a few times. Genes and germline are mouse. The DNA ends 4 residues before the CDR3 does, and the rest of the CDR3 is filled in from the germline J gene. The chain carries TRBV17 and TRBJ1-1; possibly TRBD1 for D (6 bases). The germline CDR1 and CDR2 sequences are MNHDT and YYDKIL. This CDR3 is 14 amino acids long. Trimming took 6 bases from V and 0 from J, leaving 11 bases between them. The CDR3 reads CASSTGTTNTEVFF. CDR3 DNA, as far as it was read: TGTGCTAGCAGCACCGGGACAACAAACACA.

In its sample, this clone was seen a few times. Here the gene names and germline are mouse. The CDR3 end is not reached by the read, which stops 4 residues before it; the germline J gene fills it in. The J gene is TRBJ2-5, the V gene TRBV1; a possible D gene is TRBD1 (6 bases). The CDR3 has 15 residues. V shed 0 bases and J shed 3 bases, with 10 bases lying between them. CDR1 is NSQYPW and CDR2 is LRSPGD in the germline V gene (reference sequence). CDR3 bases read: TGCACCTGCAGTGCAGATCGGGGACATCAAGAC. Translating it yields CTCSADRGHQD. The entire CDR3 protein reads CTCSADRGHQDTQYF.

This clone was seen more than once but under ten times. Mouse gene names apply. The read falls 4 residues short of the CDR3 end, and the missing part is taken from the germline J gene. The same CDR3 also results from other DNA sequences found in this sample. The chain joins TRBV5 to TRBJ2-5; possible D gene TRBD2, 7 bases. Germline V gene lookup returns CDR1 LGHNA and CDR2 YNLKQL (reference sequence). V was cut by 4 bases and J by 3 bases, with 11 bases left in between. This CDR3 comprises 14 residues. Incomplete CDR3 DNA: TGTGCCAGCAGCCCTCTGGGGGCACAAGAC. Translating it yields CASSPLGAQD. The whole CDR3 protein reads CASSPLGAQDTQYF.

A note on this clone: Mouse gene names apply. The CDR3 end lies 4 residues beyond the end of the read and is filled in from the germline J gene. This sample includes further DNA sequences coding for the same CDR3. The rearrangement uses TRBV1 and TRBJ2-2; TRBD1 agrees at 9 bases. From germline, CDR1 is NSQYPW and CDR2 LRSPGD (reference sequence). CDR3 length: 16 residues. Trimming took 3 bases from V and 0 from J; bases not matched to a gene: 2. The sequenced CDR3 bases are TGCACCTGCAGTGCGACAGGGGGGGCAAACACCGGG. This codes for CTCSATGGANTG. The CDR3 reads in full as CTCSATGGANTGQLYF.

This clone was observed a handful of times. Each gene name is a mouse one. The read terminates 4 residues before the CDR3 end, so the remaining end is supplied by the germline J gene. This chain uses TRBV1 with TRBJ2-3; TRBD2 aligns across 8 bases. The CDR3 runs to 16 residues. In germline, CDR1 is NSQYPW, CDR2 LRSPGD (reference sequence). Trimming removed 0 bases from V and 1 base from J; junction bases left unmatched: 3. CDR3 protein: CTCSADGGGGAETLYF. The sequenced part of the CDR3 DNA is TGCACCTGCAGTGCAGATGGGGGGGGAGGTGCAGAA.

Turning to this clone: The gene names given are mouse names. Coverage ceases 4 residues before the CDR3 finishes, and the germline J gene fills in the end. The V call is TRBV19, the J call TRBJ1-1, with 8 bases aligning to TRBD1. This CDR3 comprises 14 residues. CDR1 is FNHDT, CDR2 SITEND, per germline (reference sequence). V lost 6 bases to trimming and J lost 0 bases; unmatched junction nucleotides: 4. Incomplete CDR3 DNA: TGTGCCAGCATATGGGGACAGGCAAACACA. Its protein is CASIWGQANT. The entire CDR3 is CASIWGQANTEVFF.

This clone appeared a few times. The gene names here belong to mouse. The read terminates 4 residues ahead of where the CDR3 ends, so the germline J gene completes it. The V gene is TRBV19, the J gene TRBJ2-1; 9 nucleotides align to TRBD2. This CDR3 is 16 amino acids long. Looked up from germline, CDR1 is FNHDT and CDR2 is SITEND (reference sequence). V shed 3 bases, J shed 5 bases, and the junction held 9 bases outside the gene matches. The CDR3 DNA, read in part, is TGTGCCAGCAGTAAAGGGCTGGGGGGGAGTGATGCT. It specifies CASSKGLGGSDA. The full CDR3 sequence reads CASSKGLGGSDAEQFF. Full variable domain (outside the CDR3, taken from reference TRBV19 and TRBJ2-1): GGIITQTPKFLIGQEGQKLTLKCQQNFNHDTMYWYRQDSGKGLRLIYYSITENDLQKGDLSEGYDASREKKSSFSLTVTSAQKNEMAVFLCASSKGLGGSDAEQFFGPGTRLTVL.

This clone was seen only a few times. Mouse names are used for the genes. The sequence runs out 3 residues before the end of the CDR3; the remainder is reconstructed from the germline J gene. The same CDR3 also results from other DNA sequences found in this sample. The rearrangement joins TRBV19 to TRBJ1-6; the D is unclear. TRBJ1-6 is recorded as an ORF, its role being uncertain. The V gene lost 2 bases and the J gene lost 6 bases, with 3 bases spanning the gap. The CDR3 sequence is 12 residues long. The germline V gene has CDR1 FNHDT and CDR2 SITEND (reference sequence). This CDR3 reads CASSISNSPLYF. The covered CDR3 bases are TGTGCCAGCAGTATTAGTAATTCGCCC.

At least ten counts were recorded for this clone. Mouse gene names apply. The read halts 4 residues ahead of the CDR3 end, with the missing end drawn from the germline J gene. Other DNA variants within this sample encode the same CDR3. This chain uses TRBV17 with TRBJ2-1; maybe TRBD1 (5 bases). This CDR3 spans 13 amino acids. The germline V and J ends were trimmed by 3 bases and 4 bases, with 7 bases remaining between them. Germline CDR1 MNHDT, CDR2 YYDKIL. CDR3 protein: CASSRDNYAEQFF. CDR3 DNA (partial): TGTGCTAGCAGTAGGGACAATTATGCT. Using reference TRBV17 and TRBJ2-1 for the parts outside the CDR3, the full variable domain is DTTVKQNPRYKLARVGKPVNLICSQTMNHDTMYWYQKKPNQAPKLLLFYYDKILNREADTFEKFQSSRPNNSFCSLYIGSAGLEYSAMYLCASSRDNYAEQFFGPGTRLTVL.

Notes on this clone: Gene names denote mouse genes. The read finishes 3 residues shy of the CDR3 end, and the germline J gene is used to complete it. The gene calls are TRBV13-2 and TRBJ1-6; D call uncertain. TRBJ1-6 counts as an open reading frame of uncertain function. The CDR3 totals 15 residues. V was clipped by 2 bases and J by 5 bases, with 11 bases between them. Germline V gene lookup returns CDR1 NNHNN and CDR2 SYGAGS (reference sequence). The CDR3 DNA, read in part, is TGTGCCAGCGGTGAGAGGAGAAGGGATAATTCGCCC. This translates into CASGERRRDNSP. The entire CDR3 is CASGERRRDNSPLYF.

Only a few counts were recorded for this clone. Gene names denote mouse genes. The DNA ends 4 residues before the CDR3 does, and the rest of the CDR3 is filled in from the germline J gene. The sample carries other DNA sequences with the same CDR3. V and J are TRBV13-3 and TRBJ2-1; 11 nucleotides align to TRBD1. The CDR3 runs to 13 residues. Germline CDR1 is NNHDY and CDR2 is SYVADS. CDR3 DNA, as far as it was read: TGTGCCAGCAGGGACAGGGGGCGAGCT. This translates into CASRDRGRA. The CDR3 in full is CASRDRGRAEQFF.

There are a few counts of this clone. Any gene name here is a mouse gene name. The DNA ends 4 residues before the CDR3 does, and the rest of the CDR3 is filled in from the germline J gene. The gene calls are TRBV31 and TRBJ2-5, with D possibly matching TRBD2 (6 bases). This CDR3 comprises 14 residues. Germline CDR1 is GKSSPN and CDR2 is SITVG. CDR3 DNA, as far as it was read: TGTGCCTGGAGTCTAGTCTGGGGAGAGGAC. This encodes CAWSLVWGED. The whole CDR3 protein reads CAWSLVWGEDTQYF.

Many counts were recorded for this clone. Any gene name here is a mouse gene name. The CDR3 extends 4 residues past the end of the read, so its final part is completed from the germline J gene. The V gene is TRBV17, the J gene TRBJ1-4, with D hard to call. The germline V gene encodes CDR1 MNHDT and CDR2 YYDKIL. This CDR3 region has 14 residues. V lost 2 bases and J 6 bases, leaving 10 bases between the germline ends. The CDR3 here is CASSRPPQDERLFF. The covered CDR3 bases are TGTGCTAGCAGTAGACCCCCCCAGGACGAA.

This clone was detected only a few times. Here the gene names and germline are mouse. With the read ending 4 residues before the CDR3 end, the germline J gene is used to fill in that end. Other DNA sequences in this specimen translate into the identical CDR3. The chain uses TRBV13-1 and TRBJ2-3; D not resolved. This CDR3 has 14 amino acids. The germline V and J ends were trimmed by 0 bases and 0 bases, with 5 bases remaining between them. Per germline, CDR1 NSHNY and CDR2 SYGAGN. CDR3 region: CASSDGRSAETLYF. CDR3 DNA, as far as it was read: TGTGCCAGCAGTGATGGCAGGAGTGCAGAA.

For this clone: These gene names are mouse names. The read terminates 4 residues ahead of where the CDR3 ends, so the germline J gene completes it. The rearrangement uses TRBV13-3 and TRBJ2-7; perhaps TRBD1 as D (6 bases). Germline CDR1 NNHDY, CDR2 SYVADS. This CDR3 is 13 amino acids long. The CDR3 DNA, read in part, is TGTGCCAGCAGTGATAACAGGGCAGAT. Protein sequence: CASSDNRAD. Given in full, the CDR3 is CASSDNRADEQYF.

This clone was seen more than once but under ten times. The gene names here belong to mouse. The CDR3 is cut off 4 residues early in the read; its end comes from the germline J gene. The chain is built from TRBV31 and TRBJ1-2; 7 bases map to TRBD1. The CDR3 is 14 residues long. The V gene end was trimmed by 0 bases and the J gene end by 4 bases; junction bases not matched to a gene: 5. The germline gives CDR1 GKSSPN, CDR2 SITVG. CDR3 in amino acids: CAWSLRQGVSDYTF. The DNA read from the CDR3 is TGTGCCTGGAGTCTAAGACAGGGCGTCTCC.

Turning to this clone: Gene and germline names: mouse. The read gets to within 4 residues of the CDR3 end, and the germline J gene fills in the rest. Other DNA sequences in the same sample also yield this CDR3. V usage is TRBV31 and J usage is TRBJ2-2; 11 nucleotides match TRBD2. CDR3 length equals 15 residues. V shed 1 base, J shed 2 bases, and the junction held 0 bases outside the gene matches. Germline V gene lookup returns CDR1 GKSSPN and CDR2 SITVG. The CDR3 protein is CAWSRTGGNTGQLYF. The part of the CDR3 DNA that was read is TGTGCCTGGAGTCGGACTGGGGGGAACACCGGG.

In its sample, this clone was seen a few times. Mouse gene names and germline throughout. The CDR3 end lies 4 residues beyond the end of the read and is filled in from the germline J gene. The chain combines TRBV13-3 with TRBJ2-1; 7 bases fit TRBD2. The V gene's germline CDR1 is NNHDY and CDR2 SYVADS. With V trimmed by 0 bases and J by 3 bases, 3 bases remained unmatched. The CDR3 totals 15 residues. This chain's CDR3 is CASSDGGGLYAEQFF. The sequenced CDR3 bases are TGTGCCAGCAGTGATGGGGGGGGTCTCTATGCT.

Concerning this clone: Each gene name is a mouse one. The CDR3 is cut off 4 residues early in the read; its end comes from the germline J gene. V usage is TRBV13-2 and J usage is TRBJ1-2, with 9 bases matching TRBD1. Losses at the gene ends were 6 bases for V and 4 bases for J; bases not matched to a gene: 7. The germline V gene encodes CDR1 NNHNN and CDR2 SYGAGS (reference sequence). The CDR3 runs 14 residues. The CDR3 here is CASAPGTGSSDYTF. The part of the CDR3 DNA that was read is TGTGCCAGCGCCCCCGGGACAGGGAGCTCC.